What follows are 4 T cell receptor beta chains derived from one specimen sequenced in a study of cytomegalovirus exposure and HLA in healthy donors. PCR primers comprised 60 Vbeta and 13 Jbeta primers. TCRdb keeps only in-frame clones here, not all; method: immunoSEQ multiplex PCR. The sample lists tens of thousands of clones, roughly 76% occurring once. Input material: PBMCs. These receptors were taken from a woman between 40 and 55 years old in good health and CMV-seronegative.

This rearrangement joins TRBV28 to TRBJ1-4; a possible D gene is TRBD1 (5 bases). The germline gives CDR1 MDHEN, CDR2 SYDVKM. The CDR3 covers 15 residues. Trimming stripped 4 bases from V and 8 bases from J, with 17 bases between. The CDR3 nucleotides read TGTGCCAGCAGTTCACCAGGGTCGTTTCGAGAAAAACTGTTTTTT. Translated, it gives CASSSPGSFREKLFF. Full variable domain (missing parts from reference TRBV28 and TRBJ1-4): DVKVTQSSRYLVKRTGEKVFLECVQDMDHENMFWYRQDPGLGLRLIYFSYDVKMKEKGDIPEGYSVSREKKERFSLILESASTNQTSMYLCASSSPGSFREKLFFGSGTQLSVL.

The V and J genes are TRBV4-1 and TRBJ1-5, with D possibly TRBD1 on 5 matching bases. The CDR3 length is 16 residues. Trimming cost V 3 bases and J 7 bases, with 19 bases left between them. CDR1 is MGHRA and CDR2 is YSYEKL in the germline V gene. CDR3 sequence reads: CASSHPFPGSGQPQHF. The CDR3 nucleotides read TGCGCCAGCAGCCACCCTTTCCCAGGGTCCGGGCAGCCCCAGCATTTT.

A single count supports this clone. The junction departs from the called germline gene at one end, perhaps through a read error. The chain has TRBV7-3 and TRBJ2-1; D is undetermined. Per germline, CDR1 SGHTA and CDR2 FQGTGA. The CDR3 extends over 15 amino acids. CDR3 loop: CASSLTFDTYNEQFF. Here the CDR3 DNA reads TGTGCCAGCAGTTTAACGTTTGACACCTACAATGAGCAGTTCTTC.

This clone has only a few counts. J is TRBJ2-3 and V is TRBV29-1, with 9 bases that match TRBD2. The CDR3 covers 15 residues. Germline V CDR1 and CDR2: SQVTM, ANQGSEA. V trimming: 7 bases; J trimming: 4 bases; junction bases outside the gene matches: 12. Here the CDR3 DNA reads TGCAGCGCGGAAGGACTAGCGATGGAGCCAGATACGCAGTATTTT. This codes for CSAEGLAMEPDTQYF.